A selection of T cell receptor beta chains follows, all from one sample in a study of blood T cell repertoires in COVID-19. The table came from immunoSEQ multiplex PCR; TCRdb's copy has only in-frame clones and leaves some out. Among over 400,000 clones listed, 88% were seen once. The material sequenced was PBMCs or T cells enriched from blood (not recorded which). These receptors were obtained from a woman in her sixties or seventies who had recovered from COVID-19. Each CDR3 is given with its conserved first and last residue. The D gene is left open where the match is weak. Clone size, where shown, is once, few, many, or a class for clones that have expanded.

once	.	TRBV6-5	TRBJ1-2	TGTGCCAGCAGTTACTCGAGTTCGGAGATCTATGGCTACACCTTC	CASSYSSSEIYGYTF
.	TRBD1	TRBV5-1	TRBJ1-5	TGCGCCAGCAGCCCATTTGGGGCGACAGGGAGCAATCAGCCCCAGCATTTT	CASSPFGATGSNQPQHF
.	.	TRBV4-1	TRBJ1-5	TGCGCCAGCAGCCAGGGACAACTTGGGCAGCCCCAGCATTTT	CASSQGQLGQPQHF
.	.	TRBV7-2	TRBJ1-6	TGTGCCAGCAGCCGCATGGTCGGGGGAGGAGCCCTCCACTTT	CASSRMVGGGALHF
once	TRBD1	TRBV11-3	TRBJ2-7	TGTGCCAGCAGCCGTTTCCCGGGACAGGGACCAAGCTCCTACGAGCAGTACTTC	CASSRFPGQGPSSYEQYF
.	.	TRBV2	TRBJ2-5	TGTGCCAGCGGTGAGGAGGGCGTAGTAGAGACCCAGTACTTC	CASGEEGVVETQYF
.	TRBD1	TRBV6-5	TRBJ1-5	TGTGCCAGCAGTCCTACGGGACAGGTTAATCAGCCCCAGCATTTT	CASSPTGQVNQPQHF
.	.	TRBV3-1/TRBV3-2	TRBJ2-3	TGTGCCAGCAGCCAAGATATGGGCGGGCGCACAGATACGCAGTATTTT	CASSQDMGGRTDTQYF
.	TRBD2	TRBV15	TRBJ2-7	TGTGCCACCAGCAGAGCCCTAGCGGGGACCTACGAGCAGTACTTC	CATSRALAGTYEQYF
.	.	TRBV6-5	TRBJ1-5	TGTGCCAGCAGTTACTCGGGCAATCATCAGCCCCAGCATTTT	CASSYSGNHQPQHF
.	.	TRBV2	TRBJ1-1	TGTGCCAGCAGTGCGGGGTCGAACACTGAAGCTTTCTTT	CASSAGSNTEAFF
.	TRBD1	TRBV18	TRBJ1-1	TGTGCCAGCTCCCAACAGGGGGTGAACACTGAAGCTTTCTTT	CASSQQGVNTEAFF
.	TRBD1	TRBV9	TRBJ2-1	TGTGCCAGCAGCGTTGCAGGGGGCGGTCTAATGTCTGAGCAGTTCTTC	CASSVAGGGLMSEQFF
.	.	TRBV7-8	TRBJ1-6	TGTGCCAGCAGCCAAGAGGTCGGGGTGAATTCACCCCTCCACTTT	CASSQEVGVNSPLHF
.	.	TRBV9	TRBJ1-6	TGTGCCAGCAGCGTAGCTATAAATTCACCCCTCCACTTT	CASSVAINSPLHF
.	.	TRBV7-9	TRBJ2-3	TGTGCCAGCAGCTCGGGGACTCTAAATAGCACAGATACGCAGTATTTT	CASSSGTLNSTDTQYF
.	TRBD1	TRBV7-2	TRBJ2-1	TGTGCCAGCAGCGACAGGGACAAAACGAGGTTCTTC	CASSDRDKTRFF
.	TRBD1	TRBV27	TRBJ1-1	TGTGCCAGCAGCCAAACAGGGGCACGGACTGAAGCTTTCTTT	CASSQTGARTEAFF
.	.	TRBV3-1/TRBV3-2	TRBJ2-7	TGTGCCAGCAGCCACCTGACAGCTTACGAGCAGTACTTC	CASSHLTAYEQYF
.	.	TRBV3-1/TRBV3-2	TRBJ2-3	TGTGCCAGCAGCCAAATGAGGGCAGATACGCAGTATTTT	CASSQMRADTQYF
.	TRBD1	TRBV11-2	TRBJ2-4	TGTGCCAGCAGCTTAGAGCCAGGGGGCCACATTCAGTACTTC	CASSLEPGGHIQYF
.	.	TRBV12-3/TRBV12-4	TRBJ1-6	TGTGCCAGCAGTTTAAAGAGGCATTCACCCCTCCACTTT	CASSLKRHSPLHF
.	TRBD1	TRBV18	TRBJ2-2	TGTGCCAGCTCAGGACAGGGGCCTCAAACCGGGGAGCTGTTTTTT	CASSGQGPQTGELFF
.	TRBD1	TRBV27	TRBJ1-4	TGTGCCAGCAGTTCCATCCCTGGGGACAGGGAAAGGGTGATTTTT	CASSSIPGDRERVIF
.	.	TRBV5-1	TRBJ1-4	TGCGCCAGCAGCTCTACTGCGGGGTTGGGAGGCGAAAAACTGTTTTTT	CASSSTAGLGGEKLFF
.	.	TRBV7-2	TRBJ1-2	TGTGCCAGCAGCCCATCCGTTTTGGGGGCTGGCTATGGCTACACCTTC	CASSPSVLGAGYGYTF
once	.	TRBV12-3/TRBV12-4	TRBJ1-5	TGTGCCAGCAGCCTCGGGGTACAGCCCCAGCATTTT	CASSLGVQPQHF
.	.	TRBV9	TRBJ2-7	TGTGCCAGCAGCGTAAGCCCTAGGACAGCGACCTACGAGCAGTACTTC	CASSVSPRTATYEQYF
.	TRBD1	TRBV19	TRBJ1-2	TGTGCCAGTAGTATGGGGTGGACAGGGGAGATTAACTATGGCTACACCTTC	CASSMGWTGEINYGYTF
.	.	TRBV3-1/TRBV3-2	TRBJ1-5	TGTGCCAGCAGCCAAGAGATGGGGGCTGGTCAGCCCCAGCATTTT	CASSQEMGAGQPQHF
once	.	TRBV6-5	TRBJ2-7	TGTGCCAGCAGTTCGCTAGCAGACTACGAGGCGCAGTACTTC	CASSSLADYEAQYF
.	TRBD1	TRBV2	TRBJ2-1	TGTGCCAGCAGTATGGGACAGGGGTCCTACAATGAGCAGTTCTTC	CASSMGQGSYNEQFF
.	.	TRBV5-1	TRBJ1-3	TGCGCCAGCAGCCCCCGAACGGGGGGATCTGGAAACACCATATATTTT	CASSPRTGGSGNTIYF
.	TRBD2	TRBV5-5	TRBJ2-3	TGTGCCAGCAGCCACGGGACTAGCGGGGGGCTAGATACGCAGTATTTT	CASSHGTSGGLDTQYF
.	.	TRBV25-1	TRBJ1-2	TGTGCCAGCAGTCGGGAGGGTGGTAATAATTATGGCTACACCTTC	CASSREGGNNYGYTF
.	.	TRBV5-1	TRBJ1-4	TGCGCCAGCAGCTTACAGGGTTCAACTAATGAAAAACTGTTTTTT	CASSLQGSTNEKLFF
.	.	TRBV2	TRBJ2-1	TGTGCCAGCAGCCTCCAGGGGAGCTCCTACAATGAGCAGTTCTTC	CASSLQGSSYNEQFF
.	TRBD2	TRBV11-3	TRBJ2-1	TGTGCCAGCGCCTCTGGGACTAGCGGGGGGGCCGCTGAGCAGTTCTTC	CASASGTSGGAAEQFF
.	TRBD2	TRBV19	TRBJ2-5	TGTGCCAGTAGCGGGGGGAGTAGGACCCAGTACTTC	CASSGGSRTQYF
.	.	TRBV12-3/TRBV12-4	TRBJ1-5	TGTGCCAGCAGTTTTGGAGTGGGTCAGCCCCAGCATTTT	CASSFGVGQPQHF
.	.	TRBV12-3/TRBV12-4	TRBJ2-5	TGTGCCAGCAGTCCCCGGGGACAAGAGACCCAGTACTTC	CASSPRGQETQYF
.	TRBD1	TRBV7-2	TRBJ2-1	TGTGCCAGCAGCCCGACAGGGGGTAAGGTTGAGCAGTTCTTC	CASSPTGGKVEQFF
.	.	TRBV3-1/TRBV3-2	TRBJ1-2	TGTGCCAGCAGCCAACAGGCCCCAGGGAACTATGGCTACACCTTC	CASSQQAPGNYGYTF
.	TRBD2	TRBV28	TRBJ2-1	TGTGCCAGCAGTTCCGGGGGGGGGAATGAGCAGTTCTTC	CASSSGGGNEQFF
.	TRBD1	TRBV18	TRBJ1-1	TGTGCCAGCTCACCAAGATTTGGGACAGAATCCTCTGAAGCTTTCTTT	CASSPRFGTESSEAFF
.	TRBD1	TRBV24-1	TRBJ1-2	TGTGCCACCAGCCAGGGGGCAGGTGGCTACACCTTC	CATSQGAGGYTF
.	.	TRBV30	TRBJ2-3	TGTGCCTCTTCCGGCGGGGGCACAGATACGCAGTATTTT	CASSGGGTDTQYF
.	TRBD1	TRBV6-5	TRBJ2-2	TGTGCCAGCAGAAGACAGACAGGGGAGGCCGGGGAGCTGTTTTTT	CASRRQTGEAGELFF
.	TRBD1	TRBV7-2	TRBJ2-2	TGTGCCAGCAGCTTCTGGACAGGGGTTCCCGGGGAGCTGTTTTTT	CASSFWTGVPGELFF
.	TRBD1	TRBV3-1/TRBV3-2	TRBJ2-7	TGTGCCAGCAGCCAAGGTACAGGGGTCGAGCAGTACTTC	CASSQGTGVEQYF
.	.	TRBV9	TRBJ2-2	TGTGCCAGCAGCGCGCGGACAGTCGGGGAGCTGTTTTTT	CASSARTVGELFF
.	.	TRBV14	TRBJ1-2	TGTGCCAGCAGCCAAGATTACCGAATCCAGGGCTACACCTTC	CASSQDYRIQGYTF
.	.	TRBV28	TRBJ2-7	TGTGCCAGCAGTTCCCCCGGGACTTTAAGCTCCTACGAGCAGTACTTC	CASSSPGTLSSYEQYF
.	TRBD2	TRBV24-1	TRBJ2-2	TGTGCCACCAGACCTGGCGGGGGGAACACCGGGGAGCTGTTTTTT	CATRPGGGNTGELFF
.	.	TRBV14	TRBJ2-7	TGTGCCAGCAGCGGAGGCATGGGAGGGCAGTACTTC	CASSGGMGGQYF
.	TRBD1	TRBV6-1	TRBJ2-5	TGTGCCAGCAGTGAGGTCACCGGGACAGGGGGCCTAGAGACCCAGTACTTC	CASSEVTGTGGLETQYF
.	.	TRBV10-3	TRBJ1-1	TGTGCCATCAGTGAGTACCCGGGGGACGGGACTGAAGCTTTCTTT	CAISEYPGDGTEAFF
.	TRBD2	TRBV7-2	TRBJ2-2	TGTGCCAGCAGGCCTGCTAGCGGGGGATACACCGGGGAGCTGTTTTTT	CASRPASGGYTGELFF
.	.	TRBV3-1/TRBV3-2	TRBJ1-3	TGTGCCAGCAGCCAGGGGGCGGGTGGAAACACCATATATTTT	CASSQGAGGNTIYF
.	TRBD2	TRBV9	TRBJ2-5	TGTGCCAGCAGCGTAGATGCGGGGGGTATCCAAGAGACCCAGTACTTC	CASSVDAGGIQETQYF